This T cell receptor beta chain was found in a study of blood T cells in healthy people across ages. Notes on the study in general: Samples with more naive T cells showed higher observed beta diversity.

Only a few counts were recorded for this clonotype. The antigen remains undetermined. This CDR3 region has 15 residues. Per the germline V gene, CDR1 is MNHNY and CDR2 is SVGAGI (reference sequence). The germline V and J ends were trimmed by 2 bases and 3 bases, with 10 bases remaining between them. Using a J-beta primer mix together with a sample-barcoded 5' primer, a second PCR was run for roughly 7 to 12 cycles. TCRdb redid the calling of the 5' RACE reads with MiXCR, one entry per CDR3 protein. Of 710,000 or so distinct CDR3 sequences listed, roughly 20% are singletons. The TCR originated in a man in his sixties or seventies in good health. The rearrangement joins TRBV6-6 to TRBJ2-2; D might be TRBD1 or TRBD2, each matching 5 bases. Material for sequencing was blood. CDR3 loop: CASSYGDPHTGELFF. DNA for the CDR3: TGTGCCAGCAGTTACGGGGACCCACACACCGGGGAGCTGTTTTTT.